There are a few counts of the clone carrying this TCR beta chain. Its antigen is not known. This specimen comes from a study of cytomegalovirus exposure and HLA in healthy donors. Per the germline V gene, CDR1 is SGHAT and CDR2 is FQNNGV. Deletions cut 1 base from V and 0 bases from J, with 8 bases between. CDR3 size: 15 residues. The study's findings and limits: The study had only CMV serostatus as immune exposure information.

The PCR was carried out with 60 Vbeta primers and 13 Jbeta primers. Generated by immunoSEQ multiplex PCR, the TCRdb table keeps only in-frame clones and is missing some. The table records nearly 200,000 clones, roughly three quarters of them present only once. Input material: PBMCs. The sequence was collected from a male donor in good health and CMV-seropositive. The chain carries TRBV11-2 and TRBJ2-3, with a weak D call TRBD1 (5 bases). CDR3 DNA sequence: TGTGCCAGCAGCTTAGGGGGCTCCAGCACAGATACGCAGTATTTT. Protein product: CASSLGGSSTDTQYF.